The clone carrying this T cell receptor beta chain was counted a few times. Its target is unknown. The data stem from a study of early T cells in non-severe SARS-CoV-2 infection. As for the study in general: Bulk RNA from unsorted whole blood was sequenced; chains were unpaired. Study results and caveats: The study's VDJdb matching favored anti-spike CD8 responses and missed private and CD4 specificities.

The TCR library protocol was used to attach unique molecular identifiers. These identifiers were attached to individual cDNA molecules. One entry per CDR3 protein results from TCRdb running MiXCR on the 5' RACE reads. Counted here are around 63,000 distinct CDR3 sequences, over 10% occurring once; the ten biggest clones make up around 5%. Germline V gene sequence: CDR1 ENHRY, CDR2 SYGVKD. V was cut by 6 bases and J by 3 bases, with 15 bases left in between. The CDR3 runs to 14 residues. Sequencing was carried out using whole blood. This sequence originates from an adult who was a healthcare worker with PCR-confirmed SARS-CoV-2 infection or an uninfected control (not recorded which). V and J are TRBV10-3 and TRBJ2-7; a weak D match, TRBD1 (7 bases). CDR3: CAIREGQSNYEQYF. Here the CDR3 DNA reads TGTGCCATCAGGGAGGGACAGTCGAACTACGAGCAGTACTTC.